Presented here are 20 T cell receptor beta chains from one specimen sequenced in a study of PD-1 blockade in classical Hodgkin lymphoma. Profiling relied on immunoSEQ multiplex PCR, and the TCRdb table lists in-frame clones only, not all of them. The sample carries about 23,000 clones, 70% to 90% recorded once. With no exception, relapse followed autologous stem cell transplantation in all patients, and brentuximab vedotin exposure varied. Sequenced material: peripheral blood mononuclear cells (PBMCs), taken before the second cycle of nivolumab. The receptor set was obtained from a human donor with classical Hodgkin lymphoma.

The CDR3 loop is CASSKGQGQPQHF. CDR3 in DNA: TGTGCCAGCAGTAAGGGACAGGGCCAGCCCCAGCATTTT. The chain employs TRBV6-1 and TRBJ1-5; 9 bases match TRBD1. Germline-derived CDR1 and CDR2 are MNHNS and SASEGT. The CDR3 is 13 residues long. J lost 7 bases, V lost 5 bases, and 3 bases had no gene match.

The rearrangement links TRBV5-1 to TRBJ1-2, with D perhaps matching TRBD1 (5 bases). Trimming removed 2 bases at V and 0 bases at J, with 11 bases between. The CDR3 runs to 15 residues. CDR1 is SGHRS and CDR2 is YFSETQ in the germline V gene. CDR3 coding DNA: TGCGCCAGCAGCTTCGACGCAGGGTCTAACTATGGCTACACCTTC. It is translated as CASSFDAGSNYGYTF.

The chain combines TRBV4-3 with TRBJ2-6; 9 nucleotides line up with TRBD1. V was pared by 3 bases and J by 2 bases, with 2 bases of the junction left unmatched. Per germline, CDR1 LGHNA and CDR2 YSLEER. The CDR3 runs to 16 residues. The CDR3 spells CASSQRTGAGANVLTF. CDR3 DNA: TGCGCCAGCAGCCAGCGGACAGGGGCTGGGGCCAACGTCCTGACTTTC.

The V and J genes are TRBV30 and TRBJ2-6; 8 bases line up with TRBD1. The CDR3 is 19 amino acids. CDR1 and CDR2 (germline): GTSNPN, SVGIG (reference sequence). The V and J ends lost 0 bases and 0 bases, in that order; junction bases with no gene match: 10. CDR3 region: CAWSVQPGGGFSGANVLTF. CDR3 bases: TGTGCCTGGAGTGTACAGCCAGGGGGCGGGTTCTCTGGGGCCAACGTCCTGACTTTC.

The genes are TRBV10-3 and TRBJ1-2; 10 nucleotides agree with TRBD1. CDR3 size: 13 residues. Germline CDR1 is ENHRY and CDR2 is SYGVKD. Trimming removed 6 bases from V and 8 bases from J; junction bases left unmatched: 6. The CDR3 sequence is CAISATGGGGYTF. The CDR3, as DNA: TGTGCCATCAGCGCGACAGGGGGCGGGGGCTACACCTTC.

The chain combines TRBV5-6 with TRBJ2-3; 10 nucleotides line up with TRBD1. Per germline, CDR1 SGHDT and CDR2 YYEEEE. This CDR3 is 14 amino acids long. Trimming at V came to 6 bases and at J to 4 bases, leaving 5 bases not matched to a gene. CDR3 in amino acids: CASNDRGPPDTQYF. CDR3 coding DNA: TGTGCCAGCAACGACAGGGGGCCTCCAGATACGCAGTATTTT.

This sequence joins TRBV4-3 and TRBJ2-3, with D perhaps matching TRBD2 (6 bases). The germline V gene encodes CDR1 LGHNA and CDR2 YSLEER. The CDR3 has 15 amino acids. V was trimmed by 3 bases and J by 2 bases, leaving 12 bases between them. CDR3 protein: CASSQLAQDTDTQYF. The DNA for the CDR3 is TGCGCCAGCAGCCAGCTAGCGCAAGACACAGATACGCAGTATTTT.

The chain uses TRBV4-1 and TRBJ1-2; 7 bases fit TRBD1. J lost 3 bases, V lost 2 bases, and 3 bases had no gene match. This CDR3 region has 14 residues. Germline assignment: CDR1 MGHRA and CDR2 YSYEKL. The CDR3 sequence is CASSQSTGYYGYTF. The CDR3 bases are TGCGCCAGCAGCCAATCGACAGGGTACTATGGCTACACCTTC.

The DNA for the CDR3 is TGTGCCAGCAGCTTGGTTGAGGGTTTACAGGGCCCCCGAAACATTCAGTACTTC. This gives the protein CASSLVEGLQGPRNIQYF. The chain carries TRBV5-5 and TRBJ2-4; weak D call: TRBD1 (6 bases). Trimming took off 0 bases at V and 6 bases at J, with 22 bases between the two ends. This CDR3 region has 18 residues. Germline V gene data show CDR1 as SGHKS and CDR2 as YYEKEE (reference sequence).

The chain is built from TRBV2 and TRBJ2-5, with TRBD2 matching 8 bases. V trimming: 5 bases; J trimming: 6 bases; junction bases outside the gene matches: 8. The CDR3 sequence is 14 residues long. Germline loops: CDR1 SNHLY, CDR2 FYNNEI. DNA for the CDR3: TGTGCCAGCAGTATGGGGACTAGGCTACAGACCCAGTACTTC. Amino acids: CASSMGTRLQTQYF.

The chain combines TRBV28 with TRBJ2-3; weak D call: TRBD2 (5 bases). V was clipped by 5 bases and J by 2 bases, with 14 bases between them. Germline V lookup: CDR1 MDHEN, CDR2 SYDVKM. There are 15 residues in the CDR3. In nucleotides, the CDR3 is TGTGCCAGCAGTCCATCGGACGGGATCACAGATACGCAGTATTTT. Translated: CASSPSDGITDTQYF.

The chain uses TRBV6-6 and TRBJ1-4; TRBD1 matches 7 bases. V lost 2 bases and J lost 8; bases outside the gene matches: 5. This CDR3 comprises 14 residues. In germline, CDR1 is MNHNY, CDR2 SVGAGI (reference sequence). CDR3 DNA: TGTGCCAGCAGTTACGACAGGGTTACAGAAAAACTGTTTTTT. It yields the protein CASSYDRVTEKLFF.

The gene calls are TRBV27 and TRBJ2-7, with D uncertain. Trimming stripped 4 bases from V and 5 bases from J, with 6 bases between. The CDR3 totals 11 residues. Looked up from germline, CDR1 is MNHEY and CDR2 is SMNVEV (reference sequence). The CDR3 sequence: CASSSWDEQYF. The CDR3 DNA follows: TGTGCCAGCAGTTCCTGGGACGAGCAGTACTTC.

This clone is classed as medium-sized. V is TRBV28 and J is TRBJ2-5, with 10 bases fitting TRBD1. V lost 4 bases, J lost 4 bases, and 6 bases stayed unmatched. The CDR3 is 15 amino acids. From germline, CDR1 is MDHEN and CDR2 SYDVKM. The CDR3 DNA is TGTGCCAGCAGTTCCCTGACAGGGGGCGTAGAGACCCAGTACTTC. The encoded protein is CASSSLTGGVETQYF.

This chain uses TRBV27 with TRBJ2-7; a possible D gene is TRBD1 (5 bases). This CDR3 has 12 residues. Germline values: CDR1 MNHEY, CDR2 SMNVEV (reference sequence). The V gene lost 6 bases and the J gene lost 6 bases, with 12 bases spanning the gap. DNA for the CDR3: TGTGCCAGCAGGACTGCTAGGGGCGAGCAGTACTTC. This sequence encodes CASRTARGEQYF.

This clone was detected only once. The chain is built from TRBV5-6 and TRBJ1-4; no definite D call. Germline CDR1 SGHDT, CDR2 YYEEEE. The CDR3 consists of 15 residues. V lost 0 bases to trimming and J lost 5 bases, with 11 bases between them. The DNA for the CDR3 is TGTGCCAGCAGCTTGGCCGTGGGCCTCAATGAAAAACTGTTTTTT. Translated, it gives CASSLAVGLNEKLFF.

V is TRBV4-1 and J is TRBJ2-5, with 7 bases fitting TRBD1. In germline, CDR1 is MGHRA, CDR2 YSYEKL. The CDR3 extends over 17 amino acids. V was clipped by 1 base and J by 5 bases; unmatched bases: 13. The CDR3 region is CASSQVETGRVSETQYF. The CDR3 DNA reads TGCGCCAGCAGCCAAGTAGAGACAGGGCGAGTCTCCGAGACCCAGTACTTC.

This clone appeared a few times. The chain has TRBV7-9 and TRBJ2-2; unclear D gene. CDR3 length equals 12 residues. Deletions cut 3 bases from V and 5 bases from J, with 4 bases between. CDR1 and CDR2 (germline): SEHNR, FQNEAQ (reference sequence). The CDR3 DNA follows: TGTGCCAGCAGCTTCGCGACCGGGGAGCTGTTTTTT. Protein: CASSFATGELFF.

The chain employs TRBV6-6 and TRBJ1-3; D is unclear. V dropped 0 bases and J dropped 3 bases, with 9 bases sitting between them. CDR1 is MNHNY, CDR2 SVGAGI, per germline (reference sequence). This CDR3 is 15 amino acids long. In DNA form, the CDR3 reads TGTGCCAGCAGTTACTCGACGTGGGTTGGAAACACCATATATTTT. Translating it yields CASSYSTWVGNTIYF.

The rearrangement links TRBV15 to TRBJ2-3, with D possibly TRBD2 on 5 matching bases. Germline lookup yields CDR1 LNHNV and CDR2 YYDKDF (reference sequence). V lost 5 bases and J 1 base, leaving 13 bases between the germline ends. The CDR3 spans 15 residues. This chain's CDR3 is CATSVGLSGTDTQYF. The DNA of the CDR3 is TGTGCCACCAGCGTAGGACTTTCCGGCACAGATACGCAGTATTTT.